This T cell receptor beta chain derives from a study of prognosis after radiotherapy for stage I lung cancer. Study at large: Tumor type comprised squamous cell carcinoma in more than five patients and adenocarcinoma in under 15. Findings and caveats of the study: Patients without metastases reportedly showed TRBV and TRBJ gene usage unlike that of patients with metastases.

Two separate time points each saw a draw of 5.5 to 6.5 milliliters of peripheral blood. Germline lookup yields CDR1 MDHEN and CDR2 SYDVKM. The CDR3 spans 15 residues. V was shortened by 4 bases and J by 7 bases, with 20 bases between the two germline ends. About this clonotype: What it binds is unknown.

Genomic DNA served as the source from which two-round multiplex PCR generated TCR beta CDR3 amplicons. First-round PCR, the initial amplification, used primers specific to each TRBV and TRBJ gene. There were universal primers used in the second PCR round. TCRdb ran MiXCR on the multiplex PCR reads and lists one entry per CDR3 protein. The table records under 35,000 distinct CDR3 sequences, 42% of them present only once. The V call is TRBV28, the J call TRBJ2-7; D may correspond to TRBD1 or TRBD2 (6 bases each). The receptor comes from a donor aged 50 or older with non-small cell lung cancer. Sequences were derived from PBMCs, sampled before or after stereotactic body radiation therapy (not recorded which). CDR3 nucleotide sequence: TGTGCCAGCAGTTCCCCGCCCGGGGGCGCGGGGGAGCAGTACTTC. Amino acid sequence: CASSSPPGGAGEQYF.